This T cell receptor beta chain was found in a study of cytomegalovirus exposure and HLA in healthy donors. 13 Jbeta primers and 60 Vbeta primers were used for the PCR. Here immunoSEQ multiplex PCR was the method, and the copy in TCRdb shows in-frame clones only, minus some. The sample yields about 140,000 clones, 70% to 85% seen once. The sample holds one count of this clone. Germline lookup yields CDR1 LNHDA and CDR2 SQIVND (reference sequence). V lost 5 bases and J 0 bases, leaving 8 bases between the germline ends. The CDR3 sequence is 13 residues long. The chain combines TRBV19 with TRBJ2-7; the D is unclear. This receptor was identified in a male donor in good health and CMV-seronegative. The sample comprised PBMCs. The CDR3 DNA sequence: TGTGCCAGTAGTCCAGCGATCTCCTACGAGCAGTACTTC. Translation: CASSPAISYEQYF.